Listed below are T cell receptor beta chains from one sample, sequenced in a study of cytomegalovirus exposure and HLA in healthy donors. TCRdb's table, derived via immunoSEQ multiplex PCR, lists solely in-frame clones and lacks some. Counted here are under 200,000 clones, roughly 79% occurring once; the ten biggest clones make up about 7.7%. The specimen sequenced was PBMCs. Every receptor here comes from a woman aged 40 to 55 in good health and CMV-seropositive. The CDR3 runs from the conserved cysteine through the conserved F or W. D genes are given only for firm matches. Clone sizes are given selectively: once, few, many, or a class where the clone is expanded.

j_call clone_size d_call v_call cdr3_aa cdr3_nt
TRBJ1-1 NA NA TRBV28 CASRQTTEAFF TGTGCCAGCAGACAGACGACTGAAGCTTTCTTT
TRBJ1-2 NA NA TRBV7-8 CASSFFEDSVNYGYTF TGTGCCAGCAGCTTTTTTGAGGACAGTGTCAACTATGGCTACACCTTC
TRBJ2-2 NA TRBD2 TRBV4-1 CASSRGSGGQNTGELFF TGCGCCAGCAGCCGGGGGAGCGGGGGCCAGAACACCGGGGAGCTGTTTTTT
TRBJ2-5 few TRBD2 TRBV9 CASSVVGSGGLNSGETQYF TGTGCCAGCAGCGTAGTTGGTAGCGGGGGCCTAAATTCGGGAGAGACCCAGTACTTC
TRBJ2-7 NA TRBD1 TRBV6-1 CASSVRGTGGVEQYF TGTGCCAGCAGTGTAAGGGGGACAGGGGGCGTCGAGCAGTACTTC
TRBJ1-2 NA NA TRBV30 CAWYTGSGYTF TGTGCCTGGTATACAGGGTCTGGCTACACCTTC
TRBJ2-7 NA NA TRBV4-3 CASSQDSSGEQYF TGCGCCAGCAGCCAAGATTCGTCGGGCGAGCAGTACTTC
TRBJ1-2 NA NA TRBV11-2 CATRRVGGYTF TGTGCCACCAGGAGGGTCGGTGGCTACACCTTC
TRBJ1-6 NA TRBD1 TRBV30 CAWAGGSYNSPLHF TGTGCCTGGGCAGGGGGCTCCTATAATTCACCCCTCCACTTT
TRBJ2-7 few NA TRBV28 CASSQGQIYYEQYF TGTGCCAGCAGTCAAGGACAGATCTACTACGAGCAGTACTTC
TRBJ1-2 NA TRBD1 TRBV4-3 CASSRDRVERYGYTF TGCGCCAGCAGTCGAGACAGGGTCGAAAGGTATGGCTACACCTTC
TRBJ2-2 NA NA TRBV7-9 CASSLARDGELFF TGTGCCAGCAGCTTAGCGAGGGACGGGGAGCTGTTTTTT
TRBJ1-1 NA TRBD1 TRBV11-1 CASSLRGQAEAFF TGTGCCAGCAGCTTAAGGGGACAGGCAGAAGCTTTCTTT
TRBJ2-7 NA TRBD2 TRBV6-1 CASSGAMGGGSDEQYF TGTGCCAGCAGTGGAGCAATGGGCGGGGGTTCGGACGAGCAGTACTTC
TRBJ1-1 NA TRBD1 TRBV2 CATPRDSEAFF TGTGCCACCCCCAGGGACAGTGAAGCTTTCTTT
TRBJ1-5 NA TRBD1 TRBV7-8 CASSSKTGGGSSGQPQHF TGTGCCAGCAGCTCCAAGACAGGGGGCGGATCCTCCGGGCAGCCCCAGCATTTT
TRBJ1-1 NA TRBD1 TRBV7-3 CASSLSQGAPEAFF TGTGCCAGCAGCTTGTCACAGGGGGCCCCTGAAGCTTTCTTT
TRBJ2-1 NA TRBD2 TRBV4-2 CASSQESGNGLAAYNEQFF TGTGCCAGCAGCCAAGAATCAGGAAACGGACTAGCGGCCTACAATGAGCAGTTCTTC
TRBJ2-1 NA NA TRBV7-3 CASSPDLAYNEQFF TGTGCCAGCAGCCCCGATCTAGCCTACAATGAGCAGTTCTTC
TRBJ2-1 once NA TRBV29-1 CSAGGSEQFF TGCAGCGCTGGAGGTAGTGAGCAGTTCTTC
TRBJ1-2 once NA TRBV6-5 CASIDNLNYGYTF TGTGCCAGCATTGACAACCTTAACTATGGCTACACCTTC
TRBJ2-2 NA NA TRBV2 CASCPSGPRQAGELFF TGTGCCAGCTGCCCCTCAGGGCCCCGACAGGCCGGGGAGCTGTTTTTT
TRBJ2-3 NA NA TRBV5-1 CASSGYRATDTQYF TGCGCCAGCAGCGGTTACAGGGCGACAGATACGCAGTATTTT
TRBJ1-2 NA TRBD1 TRBV30 CALTGGVYGYTF TGTGCGTTGACAGGGGGCGTCTATGGCTACACCTTC
TRBJ1-1 NA NA TRBV2 CASSEGGVKTEAFF TGTGCCAGCAGTGAAGGGGGGGTGAAGACTGAAGCTTTCTTT
TRBJ1-2 NA TRBD1 TRBV7-2 CASSPEQGVGYGYTF TGTGCCAGCAGCCCGGAACAGGGGGTGGGCTATGGCTACACCTTC
TRBJ1-5 NA NA TRBV19 CASSMGRAGQIQPQHF TGTGCCAGTAGTATGGGCAGGGCTGGGCAAATTCAGCCCCAGCATTTT
TRBJ1-2 NA TRBD1 TRBV10-3 CAISEQGALNYGYTF TGTGCCATCAGTGAGCAGGGGGCCCTTAACTATGGCTACACCTTC
TRBJ1-2 NA NA TRBV5-1 CASSREPSGIDGYTF TGCGCCAGCAGCCGGGAGCCGTCCGGGATTGATGGCTACACCTTC
TRBJ1-2 few TRBD1 TRBV4-3 CASSPGQGAGGYTF TGCGCCAGCAGCCCAGGACAGGGGGCGGGCGGCTACACCTTC
TRBJ2-7 many TRBD1 TRBV19 CASRPGTGNNEQYF TGTGCCAGTCGGCCCGGGACAGGGAACAACGAGCAGTACTTC
TRBJ1-6 NA NA TRBV6-1 CASKQGFNSPLHF TGTGCCAGCAAACAGGGTTTTAATTCACCCCTCCACTTT
TRBJ1-1 few TRBD1 TRBV11-2 CASSLGQGRLSAEAFF TGTGCCAGCAGCCTCGGACAGGGACGGCTGTCCGCTGAAGCTTTCTTT
TRBJ2-2 NA NA TRBV7-3 CASSPGGGPNTGELFF TGTGCCAGCAGCCCGGGGGGCGGTCCGAACACCGGGGAGCTGTTTTTT
TRBJ2-1 NA TRBD1 TRBV29-1 CSGYGTGYNEQFF TGCAGCGGCTACGGGACAGGGTACAATGAGCAGTTCTTC
TRBJ2-7 NA TRBD1 TRBV11-2 CASSLGQGAYEQYF TGTGCCAGCAGCTTAGGACAGGGGGCCTACGAGCAGTACTTC
TRBJ2-1 NA NA TRBV5-1 CASSFPGYNEQFF TGCGCCAGCAGCTTTCCCGGCTACAATGAGCAGTTCTTC
TRBJ1-2 NA NA TRBV19 CAIGQGPAGYTF TGTGCCATAGGGCAGGGGCCCGCTGGCTACACCTTC
TRBJ1-5 NA NA TRBV19 CASSRDGSQPQHF TGTGCCAGTAGTAGGGACGGGAGTCAGCCCCAGCATTTT
TRBJ2-3 NA TRBD1 TRBV6-5 CASSYAGTGGDTQYF TGTGCCAGCAGTTACGCCGGGACAGGGGGGGATACGCAGTATTTT
TRBJ1-1 NA NA TRBV6-5 CASGLAGVEAFF TGTGCCAGCGGGTTGGCGGGGGTTGAAGCTTTCTTT
TRBJ1-4 NA TRBD1 TRBV19 CASNPTGLNEKLFF TGTGCCAGTAACCCGACAGGGCTTAATGAAAAACTGTTTTTT
TRBJ2-3 NA NA TRBV5-1 CASSLDSDTQYF TGCGCCAGCAGCTTGGATTCGGATACGCAGTATTTT
TRBJ2-5 NA TRBD1 TRBV6-5 CASSYSTGLGETQYF TGTGCCAGCAGTTACTCGACAGGGCTGGGAGAGACCCAGTACTTC
TRBJ2-1 NA TRBD1 TRBV10-1 CASSESRGLWGEFF TGCGCCAGCAGTGAGTCCAGGGGGTTGTGGGGTGAGTTCTTC